The clone carrying this T cell receptor beta chain has a count of ten or more. Its specificity is not known. This sample was taken from a study of CD8 T cells in ankylosing spondylitis. Study-level findings and limits: Significantly higher representation of disease-linked clones was reported for matched ankylosing spondylitis synovial fluid.

Quantitative barcoded 5'-RACE was used to prepare TCR beta libraries. TCRdb used MiXCR to reprocess the 5' RACE reads, holding one entry per CDR3 protein. The sample lists around 230,000 distinct CDR3 sequences, over 8.5% occurring once. Trimming shortened V by 1 base and J by 0 bases, and 4 bases separated the two germline ends. Germline V gene sequence: CDR1 DFQATT, CDR2 SNEGSKA (reference sequence). The CDR3 is 12 amino acids. This sequence originates from a male donor with ankylosing spondylitis or in good health (not recorded which). The V gene is TRBV20-1, the J gene TRBJ2-7; no firm D call. The specimen was blood, either unsorted or a sorted T cell fraction (not recorded which). CDR3 nucleotide sequence: TGCAGTGCTAGAGGTATCTCCTACGAGCAGTACTTC. This codes for CSARGISYEQYF.